This T cell receptor beta chain derives from a study of T cells in Graves' hyperthyroidism and ophthalmopathy. Study-wide points: Also found in blood were most expanded thyroid clonotypes above 0.001.

This clonotype was counted at least ten times. What it binds is not known. Patients with uncontrolled infections, other autoimmune diseases, pregnancy or lactation were excluded. Diagnosis relied on clinical symptoms, serum thyroxine and TRAb, thyroid ultrasound and orbital computed tomography. The CDR3 regions of TCR beta were amplified from RNA transcripts. First-round RT-PCR targeting the TCR CDR3 was performed with the HTBI primer set. MiXCR, run by TCRdb on the multiplex PCR reads, gives a single entry per CDR3 protein. The sample has 750,000 to 950,000 distinct CDR3 sequences, approximately 40% seen once; the top ten hold approximately 8.7%. Germline V gene data show CDR1 as KGHDR and CDR2 as SFDVKD. This CDR3 is built from 15 residues. The ends lost 4 bases at V and 6 bases at J; junction bases unmatched: 4.

The sample taken for sequencing was blood. The chain recombines TRBV24-1 with TRBJ2-2; 10 nucleotides align to TRBD2. This sequence was found in a man between 18 and 29 years old with Graves' hyperthyroidism. This chain's CDR3 is CATSDLTSGPGELFF. The DNA of the CDR3 is TGTGCCACCAGTGACTTGACTAGCGGGCCCGGGGAGCTGTTTTTT.